Listed below are T cell receptor beta chains from one sample, sequenced in a study of cytomegalovirus exposure and HLA in healthy donors. Assay: immunoSEQ multiplex PCR; the TCRdb copy retains only in-frame clones and omits some. The table lists some 34,000 clones. Sequencing was done on a sample of PBMCs. The receptors here all came from a woman in her 40s in good health and CMV-seropositive. Each CDR3 is given with its conserved first and last residue. The D gene is left open where the match is weak.

CDR3aa: CASSEGTERDKQYF
CDR3nt: TGTGCCAGTTCGGAGGGGACAGAACGCGATAAGCAGTATTTT
d_gene: -
v_gene: TRBV28
j_gene: TRBJ2-3

CDR3aa: CASSVSGNNQPQHF
CDR3nt: TGTGCCAGCAGCGTATCGGGTAACAATCAGCCCCAGCATTTT
d_gene: -
v_gene: TRBV9
j_gene: TRBJ1-5

CDR3aa: CASSPGPGGYEKLFF
CDR3nt: TGTGCCAGCAGCCCTGGCCCCGGCGGATATGAAAAACTGTTTTTT
d_gene: -
v_gene: TRBV7-8
j_gene: TRBJ1-4

CDR3aa: CASSGGSASYEGGTIYF
CDR3nt: TGTGCCAGCAGCGGAGGCTCTGCCAGTTATGAAGGCGGTACCATATATTTT
d_gene: -
v_gene: TRBV9
j_gene: TRBJ1-3

CDR3aa: CASSKDHGGPSSETQYF
CDR3nt: TGTGCCAGCAGCAAAGATCATGGAGGGCCCTCATCAGAGACCCAGTACTTC
d_gene: -
v_gene: TRBV21-1
j_gene: TRBJ2-5

CDR3aa: CASSVSYGSWAKNIQYF
CDR3nt: TGTGCCAGCAGCGTAAGTTATGGGAGTTGGGCCAAAAACATTCAGTACTTC
d_gene: -
v_gene: TRBV9
j_gene: TRBJ2-4

CDR3aa: CASSVVVQGMDNEQFF
CDR3nt: TGTGCCAGCAGCGTAGTAGTACAGGGAATGGACAATGAGCAGTTCTTC
d_gene: -
v_gene: TRBV9
j_gene: TRBJ2-1

CDR3aa: CASSLVEGGGGTEAFF
CDR3nt: TGTGCCAGCAGTTTGGTAGAAGGAGGAGGAGGAACTGAAGCTTTCTTT
d_gene: -
v_gene: TRBV28
j_gene: TRBJ1-1

CDR3aa: CASSLYNRDGEQYF
CDR3nt: TGTGCCAGCAGCTTGTATAACAGGGACGGGGAGCAGTACTTC
d_gene: -
v_gene: TRBV5-8
j_gene: TRBJ2-7

CDR3aa: CASSGGIYLDGYTF
CDR3nt: TGTGCCAGTAGCGGGGGGATCTATCTAGATGGCTACACCTTC
d_gene: -
v_gene: TRBV19
j_gene: TRBJ1-2

CDR3aa: CASSQTTDNVYEQYF
CDR3nt: TGCGCCAGCAGCCAAACCACGGACAACGTATACGAGCAGTACTTC
d_gene: -
v_gene: TRBV4-3
j_gene: TRBJ2-7

CDR3aa: CASSPPGVTNEKLFF
CDR3nt: TGTGCCAGCTCACCCCCCGGGGTAACTAATGAAAAACTGTTTTTT
d_gene: -
v_gene: TRBV18
j_gene: TRBJ1-4

CDR3aa: CTSSHPVSGSCVRIRGEQYF
CDR3nt: TGCACCAGCAGCCACCCCGTTAGCGGGAGTTGCGTGCGAATACGGGGCGAGCAGTACTTC
d_gene: -
v_gene: TRBV1
j_gene: TRBJ2-7

CDR3aa: CASSLRDRGPDTQYF
CDR3nt: TGTGCCAGCAGTTTAAGGGACAGGGGGCCAGATACGCAGTATTTT
d_gene: TRBD1
v_gene: TRBV28
j_gene: TRBJ2-3

CDR3aa: CASSPPGGHGYTF
CDR3nt: TGTGCCAGCAGCCCTCCAGGGGGGCATGGCTACACCTTC
d_gene: TRBD1
v_gene: TRBV28
j_gene: TRBJ1-2

CDR3aa: CASSLRGDSYHEQYF
CDR3nt: TGTGCCAGCAGCTTGAGGGGGGACAGCTACCACGAGCAGTACTTC
d_gene: -
v_gene: TRBV5-6
j_gene: TRBJ2-7

CDR3aa: CASSLVSSVEQYF
CDR3nt: TGTGCCAGCAGCTTGGTGTCGTCTGTCGAGCAGTACTTC
d_gene: -
v_gene: TRBV5-5
j_gene: TRBJ2-7

CDR3aa: CATSRGGTGQEKLFF
CDR3nt: TGTGCCACCAGCAGAGGGGGGACAGGGCAGGAAAAACTGTTTTTT
d_gene: TRBD1
v_gene: TRBV15
j_gene: TRBJ1-4

CDR3aa: CASSLGEQGNGYTF
CDR3nt: TGCGCCAGCAGCTTGGGGGAACAGGGAAATGGCTACACCTTC
d_gene: -
v_gene: TRBV5-1
j_gene: TRBJ1-2

CDR3aa: CASSQDTGPTTDTQYF
CDR3nt: TGCGCCAGCAGCCAGGATACAGGGCCTACCACAGATACGCAGTATTTT
d_gene: -
v_gene: TRBV4-1
j_gene: TRBJ2-3

CDR3aa: CASSLWTGPVEQPQHF
CDR3nt: TGTGCCAGCAGCTTATGGACAGGGCCAGTGGAACAGCCCCAGCATTTT
d_gene: TRBD1
v_gene: TRBV5-6
j_gene: TRBJ1-5

CDR3aa: CASSPALGRNQPQHF
CDR3nt: TGTGCCAGCAGCCCAGCGTTAGGCCGCAATCAGCCCCAGCATTTT
d_gene: -
v_gene: TRBV6-1
j_gene: TRBJ1-5

CDR3aa: CASSQVFAGPDYEQYF
CDR3nt: TGCGCCAGCAGCCAAGTTTTCGCGGGGCCGGACTACGAGCAGTACTTC
d_gene: -
v_gene: TRBV4-1
j_gene: TRBJ2-7

CDR3aa: CASSLDSSPHNEQFF
CDR3nt: TGTGCCAGCAGCTTGGACTCCTCTCCCCACAATGAGCAGTTCTTC
d_gene: -
v_gene: TRBV7-9
j_gene: TRBJ2-1

CDR3aa: CASSYPDRANTGELFF
CDR3nt: TGTGCCAGCAGTTATCCGGACAGGGCGAACACCGGGGAGCTGTTTTTT
d_gene: TRBD1
v_gene: TRBV6-9
j_gene: TRBJ2-2

CDR3aa: CASSQDLVLGGEQYF
CDR3nt: TGCGCCAGCAGCCAAGATCTGGTCCTGGGGGGCGAGCAGTACTTC
d_gene: -
v_gene: TRBV4-1
j_gene: TRBJ2-7

CDR3aa: CSVEEGSGSYEQYF
CDR3nt: TGCAGCGTTGAGGAGGGGTCCGGCTCCTACGAGCAGTACTTC
d_gene: -
v_gene: TRBV29-1
j_gene: TRBJ2-7

CDR3aa: CAWKGRGRRRDQETQYF
CDR3nt: TGTGCCTGGAAAGGCAGGGGGCGACGCCGGGACCAAGAGACCCAGTACTTC
d_gene: TRBD1
v_gene: TRBV30
j_gene: TRBJ2-5

CDR3aa: CASSQALAGGQDSYEQYF
CDR3nt: TGTGCCAGCAGCCAAGCGCTCGCGGGAGGGCAAGATTCCTACGAGCAGTACTTC
d_gene: TRBD2
v_gene: TRBV4-2
j_gene: TRBJ2-7

CDR3aa: CASKPSGHSITEAFF
CDR3nt: TGCGCCAGCAAGCCTTCAGGACACTCCATCACTGAAGCTTTCTTT
d_gene: -
v_gene: TRBV10-2
j_gene: TRBJ1-1

CDR3aa: CASSYSGPSSYNEQFF
CDR3nt: TGTGCCAGCAGTTACTCGGGTCCTAGTTCCTACAATGAGCAGTTCTTC
d_gene: -
v_gene: TRBV6-5
j_gene: TRBJ2-1

CDR3aa: CASSTGTRVTEAFF
CDR3nt: TGTGCCAGCTCAACCGGGACAAGAGTCACTGAAGCTTTCTTT
d_gene: -
v_gene: TRBV18
j_gene: TRBJ1-1

CDR3aa: CASSLGREKLFF
CDR3nt: TGTGCCAGCAGCTTAGGGAGAGAAAAACTGTTTTTT
d_gene: -
v_gene: TRBV7-9
j_gene: TRBJ1-4

CDR3aa: CASSHRTWLSKQYF
CDR3nt: TGTGCCAGCAGTCATCGGACATGGTTGAGTAAGCAGTATTTT
d_gene: -
v_gene: TRBV28
j_gene: TRBJ2-3

CDR3aa: CASSPRQTGMDGYTF
CDR3nt: TGTGCCAGCAGTCCTCGCCAGACAGGGATGGACGGCTACACCTTC
d_gene: TRBD1
v_gene: TRBV27
j_gene: TRBJ1-2

CDR3aa: CASSQGARGSYYEQYF
CDR3nt: TGCGCCAGCAGCCAAGGGGCTAGAGGGAGTTACTACGAGCAGTACTTC
d_gene: -
v_gene: TRBV4-1
j_gene: TRBJ2-7

CDR3aa: CASSRRTSWSGNYGYTF
CDR3nt: TGTGCCAGTAGTAGGCGAACATCTTGGAGTGGAAACTATGGCTACACCTTC
d_gene: -
v_gene: TRBV19
j_gene: TRBJ1-2

CDR3aa: CASSVGSSYEQYF
CDR3nt: TGCGCCAGCAGTGTTGGTAGCTCCTACGAGCAGTACTTC
d_gene: -
v_gene: TRBV10-1
j_gene: TRBJ2-7

CDR3aa: CASSWQGVGDTQYF
CDR3nt: TGCGCCAGCAGCTGGCAGGGTGTCGGCGATACGCAGTATTTT
d_gene: -
v_gene: TRBV5-1
j_gene: TRBJ2-3

CDR3aa: CAISETSGKPYNEQFF
CDR3nt: TGTGCCATCAGTGAAACTAGCGGGAAACCCTACAATGAGCAGTTCTTC
d_gene: TRBD2
v_gene: TRBV10-3
j_gene: TRBJ2-1

CDR3aa: CASNTGLDEKLFF
CDR3nt: TGCGCCAGCAATACAGGGTTGGACGAAAAACTGTTTTTT
d_gene: -
v_gene: TRBV5-1
j_gene: TRBJ1-4

CDR3aa: CASSVAGLETQYF
CDR3nt: TGTGCCAGCAGCGTAGCGGGGTTGGAGACCCAGTACTTC
d_gene: -
v_gene: TRBV9
j_gene: TRBJ2-5